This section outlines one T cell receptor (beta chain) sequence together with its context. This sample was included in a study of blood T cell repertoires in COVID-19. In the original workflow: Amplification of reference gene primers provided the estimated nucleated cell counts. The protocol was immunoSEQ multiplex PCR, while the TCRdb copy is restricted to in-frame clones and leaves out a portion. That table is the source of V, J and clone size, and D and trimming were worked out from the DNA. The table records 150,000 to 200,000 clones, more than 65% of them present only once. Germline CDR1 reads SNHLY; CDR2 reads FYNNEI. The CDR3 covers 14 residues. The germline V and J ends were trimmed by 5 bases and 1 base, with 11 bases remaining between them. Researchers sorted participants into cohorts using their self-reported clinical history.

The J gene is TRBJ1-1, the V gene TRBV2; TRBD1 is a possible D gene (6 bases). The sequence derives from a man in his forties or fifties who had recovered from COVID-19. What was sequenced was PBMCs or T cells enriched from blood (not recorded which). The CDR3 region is CASSQTGQNTEAFF. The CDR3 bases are TGTGCCAGCAGTCAGACAGGTCAGAACACTGAAGCTTTCTTT.